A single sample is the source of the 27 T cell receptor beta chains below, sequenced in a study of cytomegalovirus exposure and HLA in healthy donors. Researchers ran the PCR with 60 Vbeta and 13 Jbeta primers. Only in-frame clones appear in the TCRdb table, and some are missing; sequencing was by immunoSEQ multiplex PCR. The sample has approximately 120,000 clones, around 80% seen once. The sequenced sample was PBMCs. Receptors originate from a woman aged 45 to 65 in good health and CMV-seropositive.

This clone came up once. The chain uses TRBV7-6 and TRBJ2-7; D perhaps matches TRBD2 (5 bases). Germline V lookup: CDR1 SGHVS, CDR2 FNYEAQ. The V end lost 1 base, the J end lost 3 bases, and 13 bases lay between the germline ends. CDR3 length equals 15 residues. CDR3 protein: CASSLDVFGGYEQYF. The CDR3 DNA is TGTGCCAGCAGCTTAGACGTGTTTGGAGGCTACGAGCAGTACTTC.

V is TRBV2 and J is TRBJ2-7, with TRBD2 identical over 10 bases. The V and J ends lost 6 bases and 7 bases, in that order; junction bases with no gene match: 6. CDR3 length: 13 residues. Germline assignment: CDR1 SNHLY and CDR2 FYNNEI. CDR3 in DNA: TGTGCCAGCAGAAGCGGGGGGGCGGGTGAGCAGTACTTC. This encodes CASRSGGAGEQYF. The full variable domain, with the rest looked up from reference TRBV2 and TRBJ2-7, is EPEVTQTPSHQVTQMGQEVILRCVPISNHLYFYWYRQILGQKVEFLVSFYNNEISEKSEIFDDQFSVERPDGSNFTLKIRSTKLEDSAMYFCASRSGGAGEQYFGPGTRLTVT.

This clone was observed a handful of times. In DNA, the CDR3 is TGTGCCAGCAGTTATCAGGGTCCCAGAAATTACAATGAGCAGTTCTTC. Its protein product is CASSYQGPRNYNEQFF. This chain links TRBV27 with TRBJ2-1; D may be TRBD1 (5 bases). The CDR3 totals 16 residues. Trimming pared 4 bases from V and 4 bases from J, leaving 17 bases between. Germline lookup yields CDR1 MNHEY and CDR2 SMNVEV (reference sequence).

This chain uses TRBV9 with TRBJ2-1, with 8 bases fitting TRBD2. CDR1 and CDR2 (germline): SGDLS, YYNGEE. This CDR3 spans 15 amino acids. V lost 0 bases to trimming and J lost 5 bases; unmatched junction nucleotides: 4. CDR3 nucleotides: TGTGCCAGCAGCGTAGACGGGAGGGCCGACAATGAGCAGTTCTTC. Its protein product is CASSVDGRADNEQFF.

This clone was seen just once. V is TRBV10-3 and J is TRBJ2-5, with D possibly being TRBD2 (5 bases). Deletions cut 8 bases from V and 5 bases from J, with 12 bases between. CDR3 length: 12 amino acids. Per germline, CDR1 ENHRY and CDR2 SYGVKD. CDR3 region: CAIAPGLETQYF. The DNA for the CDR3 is TGTGCCATCGCCCCGGGATTGGAGACCCAGTACTTC.

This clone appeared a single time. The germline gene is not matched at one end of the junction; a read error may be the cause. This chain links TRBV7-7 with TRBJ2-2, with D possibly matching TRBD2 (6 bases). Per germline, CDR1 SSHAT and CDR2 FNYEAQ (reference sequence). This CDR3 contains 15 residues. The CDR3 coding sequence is TGTGCTAGCAGCTTGTCGGGGGTCGGCACCGGGGAGCTGTTTTTT. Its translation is CASSLSGVGTGELFF.

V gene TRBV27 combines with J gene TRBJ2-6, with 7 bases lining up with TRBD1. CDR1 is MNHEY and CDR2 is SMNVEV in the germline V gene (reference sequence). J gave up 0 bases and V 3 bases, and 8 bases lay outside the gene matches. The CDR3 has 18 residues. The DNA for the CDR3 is TGTGCCAGCAGTTTGAGGGGGCGCAGGGGCTCTGGGGCCAACGTCCTGACTTTC. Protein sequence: CASSLRGRRGSGANVLTF.

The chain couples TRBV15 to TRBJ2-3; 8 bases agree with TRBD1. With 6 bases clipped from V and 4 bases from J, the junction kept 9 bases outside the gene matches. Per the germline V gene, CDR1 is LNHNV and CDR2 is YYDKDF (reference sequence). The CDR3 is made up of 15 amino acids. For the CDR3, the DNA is TGTGCCACCAGAGCTTCCAGGGGGCCTGCAGATACGCAGTATTTT. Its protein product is CATRASRGPADTQYF.

CDR3 sequence (DNA): TGTGCCAGCAGCGTAATCGGGAAAAACACTGAAGCTTTCTTT. Translated, it gives CASSVIGKNTEAFF. This chain links TRBV5-4 with TRBJ1-1; D is ambiguous. The CDR3 totals 14 residues. CDR1 is SGHNT and CDR2 is YYREEE in the germline V gene (reference sequence). The V end lost 4 bases, the J end lost 2 bases, and 12 bases lay between the germline ends.

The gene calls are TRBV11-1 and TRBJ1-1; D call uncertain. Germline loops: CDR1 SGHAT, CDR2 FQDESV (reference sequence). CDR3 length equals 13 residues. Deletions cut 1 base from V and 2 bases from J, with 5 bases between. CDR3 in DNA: TGTGCCAGCAGCTTAGGAGAAAACACTGAAGCTTTCTTT. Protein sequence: CASSLGENTEAFF.

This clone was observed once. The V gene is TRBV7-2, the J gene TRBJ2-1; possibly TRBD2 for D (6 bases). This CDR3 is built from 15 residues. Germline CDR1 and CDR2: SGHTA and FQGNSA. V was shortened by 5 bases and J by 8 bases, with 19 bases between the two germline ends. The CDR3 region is CASSLGGPTKDEQFF. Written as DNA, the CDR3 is TGTGCCAGCAGCCTCGGAGGGCCTACCAAGGATGAGCAGTTCTTC.

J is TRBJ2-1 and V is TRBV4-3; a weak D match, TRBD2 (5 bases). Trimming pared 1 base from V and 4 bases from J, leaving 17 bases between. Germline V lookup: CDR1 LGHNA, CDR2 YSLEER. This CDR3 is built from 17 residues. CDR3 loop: CASSQGGFPAGYNEQFF. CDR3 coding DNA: TGCGCCAGCAGCCAAGGCGGGTTCCCCGCGGGTTACAATGAGCAGTTCTTC.

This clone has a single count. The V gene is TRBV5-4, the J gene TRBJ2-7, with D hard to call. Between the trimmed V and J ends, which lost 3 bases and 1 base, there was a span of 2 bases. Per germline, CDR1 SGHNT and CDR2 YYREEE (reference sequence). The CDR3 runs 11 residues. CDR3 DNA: TGTGCCAGCAGCTCTTCCTACGAGCAGTACTTC. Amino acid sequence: CASSSSYEQYF. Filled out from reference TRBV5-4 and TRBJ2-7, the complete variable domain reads ETGVTQSPTHLIKTRGQQVTLRCSSQSGHNTVSWYQQALGQGPQFIFQYYREEENGRGNFPPRFSGLQFPNYSSELNVNALELDDSALYLCASSSSYEQYFGPGTRLTVT.

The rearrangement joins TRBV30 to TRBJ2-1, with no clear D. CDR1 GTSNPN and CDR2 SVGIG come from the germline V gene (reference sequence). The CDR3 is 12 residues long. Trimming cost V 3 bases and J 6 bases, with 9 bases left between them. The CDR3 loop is CAWSSVVNEQFF. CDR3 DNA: TGTGCCTGGAGCTCTGTCGTCAATGAGCAGTTCTTC.

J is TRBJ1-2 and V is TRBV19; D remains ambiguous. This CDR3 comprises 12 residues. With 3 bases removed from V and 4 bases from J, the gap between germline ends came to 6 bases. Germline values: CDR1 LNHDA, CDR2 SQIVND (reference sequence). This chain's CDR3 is CASSIRSYGYTF. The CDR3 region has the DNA TGTGCCAGTAGTATCCGGAGCTATGGCTACACCTTC.

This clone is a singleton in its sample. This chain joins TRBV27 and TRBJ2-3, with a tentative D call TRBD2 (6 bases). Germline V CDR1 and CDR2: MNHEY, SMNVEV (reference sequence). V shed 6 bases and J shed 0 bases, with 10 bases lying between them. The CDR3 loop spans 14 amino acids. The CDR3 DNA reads TGTGCCAGCAGGCGGGGAACTAGCACAGATACGCAGTATTTT. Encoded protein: CASRRGTSTDTQYF.

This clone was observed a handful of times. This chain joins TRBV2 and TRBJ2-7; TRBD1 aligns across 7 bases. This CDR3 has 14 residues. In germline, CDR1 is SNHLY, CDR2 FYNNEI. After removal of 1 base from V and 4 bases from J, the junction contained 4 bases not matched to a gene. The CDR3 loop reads CASSEGQGWYEQYF. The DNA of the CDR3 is TGTGCCAGCAGTGAAGGACAGGGTTGGTACGAGCAGTACTTC.

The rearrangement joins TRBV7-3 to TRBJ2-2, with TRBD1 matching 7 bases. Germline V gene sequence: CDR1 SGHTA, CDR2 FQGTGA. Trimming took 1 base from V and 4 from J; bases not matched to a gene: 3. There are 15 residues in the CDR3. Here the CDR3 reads CASSLKGALTGELFF. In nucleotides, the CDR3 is TGTGCCAGCAGCTTAAAGGGGGCCCTCACCGGGGAGCTGTTTTTT.

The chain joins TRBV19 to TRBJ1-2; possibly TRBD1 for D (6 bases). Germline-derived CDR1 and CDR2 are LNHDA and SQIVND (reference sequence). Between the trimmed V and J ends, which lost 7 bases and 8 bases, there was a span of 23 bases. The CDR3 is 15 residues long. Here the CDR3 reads CASTPPGTKRRGYTF. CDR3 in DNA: TGTGCCAGTACACCCCCAGGGACAAAACGGCGGGGCTACACCTTC.

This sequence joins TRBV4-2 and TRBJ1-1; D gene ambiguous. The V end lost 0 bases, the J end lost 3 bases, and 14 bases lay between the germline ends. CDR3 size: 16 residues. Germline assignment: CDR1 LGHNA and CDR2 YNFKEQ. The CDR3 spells CASSQEARRRDTEAFF. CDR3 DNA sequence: TGTGCCAGCAGCCAAGAGGCCCGAAGGAGGGACACTGAAGCTTTCTTT.

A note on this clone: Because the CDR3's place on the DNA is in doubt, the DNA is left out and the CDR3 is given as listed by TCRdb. This CDR3 is CASSSGTGTFGANVLTF. The gene calls are TRBV19 and TRBJ2-6; the table's D call TRBD1 went unverified against the DNA. In germline, CDR1 is LNHDA, CDR2 SQIVND (reference sequence). Both ends counted, the CDR3 spans 17 residues.

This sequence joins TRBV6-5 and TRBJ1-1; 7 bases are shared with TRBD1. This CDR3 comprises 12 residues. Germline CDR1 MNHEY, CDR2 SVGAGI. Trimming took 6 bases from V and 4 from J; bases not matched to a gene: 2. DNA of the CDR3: TGTGCCAGCAGACAGGGGATCACTGAAGCTTTCTTT. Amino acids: CASRQGITEAFF.

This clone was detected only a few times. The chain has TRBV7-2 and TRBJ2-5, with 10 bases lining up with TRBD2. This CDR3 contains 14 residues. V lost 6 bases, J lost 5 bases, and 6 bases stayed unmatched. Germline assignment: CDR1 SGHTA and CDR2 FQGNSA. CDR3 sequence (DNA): TGTGCCAGCAGGCGAAGCGGGAGGGCGGAGACCCAGTACTTC. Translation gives CASRRSGRAETQYF.

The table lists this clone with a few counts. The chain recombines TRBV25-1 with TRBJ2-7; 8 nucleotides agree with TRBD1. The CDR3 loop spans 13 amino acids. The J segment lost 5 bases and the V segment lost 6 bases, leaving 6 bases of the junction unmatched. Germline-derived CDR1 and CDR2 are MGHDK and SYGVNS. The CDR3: CASRSTGDHEQYF. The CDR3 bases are TGTGCCAGCAGGTCGACAGGGGACCACGAGCAGTACTTC.

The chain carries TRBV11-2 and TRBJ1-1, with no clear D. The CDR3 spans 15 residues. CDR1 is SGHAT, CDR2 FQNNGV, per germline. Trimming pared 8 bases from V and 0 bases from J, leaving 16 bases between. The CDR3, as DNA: TGTGCCAGCGCTCTATTCCTCGACATGAACACTGAAGCTTTCTTT. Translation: CASALFLDMNTEAFF.

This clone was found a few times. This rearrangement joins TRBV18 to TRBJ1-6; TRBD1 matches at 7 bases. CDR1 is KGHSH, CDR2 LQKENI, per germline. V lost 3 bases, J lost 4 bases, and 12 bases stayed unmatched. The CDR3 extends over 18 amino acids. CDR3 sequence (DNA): TGTGCCAGCTCACCTTCTCATAGGGGGCCCCGGTATAATTCACCCCTCCACTTT. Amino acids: CASSPSHRGPRYNSPLHF.

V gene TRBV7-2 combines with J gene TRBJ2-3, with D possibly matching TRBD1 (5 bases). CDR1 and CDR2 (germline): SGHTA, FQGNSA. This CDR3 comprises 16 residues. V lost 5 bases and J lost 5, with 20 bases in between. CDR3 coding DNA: TGTGCCAGCAGCCCATCCTCCGGAGCCCAGGGAGATACGCAGTATTTT. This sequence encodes CASSPSSGAQGDTQYF.